The rows below give T cell receptor beta chains drawn from one sample of a study of blood T cells in healthy people across ages. MiXCR, applied by TCRdb to the 5' RACE reads, yields one record per CDR3 protein. The sample carries over 600,000 distinct CDR3 sequences, 46% recorded once. The specimen sequenced was blood. The receptors derive from a man older than 75 in good health. Both conserved end residues are part of each CDR3. The D gene is left open where the match is weak. Only part of the rows carry a size: once, few, many, or a class if the clone is expanded.

- TRBJ1-4 TRBD1 TRBV4-2 CAGSQDRGGQNERLFF TGTGCCGGCAGCCAAGATAGAGGGGGCCAGAATGAAAGACTGTTTTTT
many TRBJ2-7 - TRBV20-1 CSARSPLGDEQYF TGCAGTGCTAGATCTCCTCTAGGTGACGAGCAGTACTTC
once TRBJ2-7 - TRBV5-6 CASSLSSRLGYEQYF TGTGCCAGCAGCTTATCGAGTAGATTAGGCTACGAGCAGTACTTC
many TRBJ2-5 TRBD2 TRBV29-1 CSVGRGRANEQYF TGCAGCGTTGGGCGGGGGAGGGCGAATGAGCAGTACTTC
few TRBJ2-5 TRBD2 TRBV7-2 CASSPPRLAGQETQYF TGTGCCAGCAGCCCTCCCAGACTAGCGGGACAAGAGACCCAGTACTTC
few TRBJ1-4 - TRBV6-6 CASSFERKTANEKLFF TGTGCCAGCAGTTTTGAGCGGAAGACAGCTAATGAAAAACTGTTTTTT
- TRBJ1-5 - TRBV20-1 CSARDFKSGGGNQPQHF TGCAGTGCTAGAGATTTTAAGTCGGGAGGCGGCAATCAGCCCCAGCATTTT
once TRBJ2-7 TRBD1 TRBV20-1 CSARDHRGVGEQYF TGCAGTGCTAGAGATCACAGGGGAGTAGGTGAGCAGTACTTC
- TRBJ2-1 TRBD1 TRBV28 CASSKSRDRVVNEQFF TGTGCCAGCAGCAAGAGTCGGGACAGGGTGGTGAATGAGCAGTTCTTC
- TRBJ1-4 - TRBV28 CASSLVGPHEKLFF TGTGCCAGCAGTTTAGTGGGCCCTCATGAAAAACTGTTTTTT
- TRBJ1-5 - TRBV7-2 CASSLRGGLQPQHF TGTGCCAGCAGCTTAAGGGGGGGGTTGCAGCCCCAGCATTTT
- TRBJ2-4 - TRBV10-3 CAVSESRDGKNIQYF TGTGCCGTCAGTGAGTCAAGGGACGGCAAAAACATTCAGTACTTC
- TRBJ2-7 - TRBV28 CASSTGTRVHEQYF TGTGCCAGCAGTACCGGGACAAGGGTACACGAGCAGTACTTC
- TRBJ1-4 TRBD1 TRBV20-1 CSARELDRSFGKLFF TGCAGTGCTAGGGAATTGGACAGGTCCTTTGGAAAACTGTTTTTT
- TRBJ1-1 - TRBV7-9 CASSLGDGWEAFF TGTGCCAGCAGCTTGGGGGACGGTTGGGAAGCTTTCTTT
- TRBJ2-1 - TRBV7-2 CASNQWGDYNEQFF TGTGCCAGCAACCAGTGGGGGGATTACAATGAGCAGTTCTTC
- TRBJ2-3 - TRBV20-1 CSARDPGVGRWADTQYF TGCAGTGCTAGAGACCCCGGGGTGGGGCGATGGGCAGATACGCAGTATTTT
few TRBJ2-2 - TRBV7-7 CASSLAGTRELFF TGTGCCAGCAGCTTAGCAGGGACAAGGGAGCTGTTTTTT
- TRBJ2-3 TRBD2 TRBV7-9 CASSLMGLQRKASTDTQYF TGTGCCAGCAGCTTAATGGGACTACAAAGAAAGGCCAGCACAGATACGCAGTATTTT
few TRBJ2-1 TRBD2 TRBV20-1 CSAASGRIYNEQFF TGCAGTGCCGCTAGCGGGAGGATCTACAATGAGCAGTTCTTC
- TRBJ2-1 - TRBV5-1 CASSPNEAHNEQFF TGCGCCAGCAGCCCTAACGAGGCGCATAATGAGCAGTTCTTC
- TRBJ2-3 - TRBV29-1 CSVGGSWQYTDTQYF TGCAGCGTTGGAGGTTCTTGGCAGTACACAGATACGCAGTATTTT
- TRBJ2-1 - TRBV7-2 CASSSPSDPYNEQFF TGTGCCAGCAGCTCCCCTAGCGATCCCTACAATGAGCAGTTCTTC
- TRBJ1-4 - TRBV11-3 CASSGSVGNEKLFF TGTGCCAGCAGCGGGTCGGTTGGGAATGAAAAACTGTTTTTT
few TRBJ2-5 - TRBV12-3/TRBV12-4 CASSPNSGGQGTQYF TGTGCCAGCAGTCCGAACTCCGGGGGGCAGGGGACCCAGTACTTC
- TRBJ2-1 - TRBV10-3 CAISESTAEYNEQFF TGTGCCATCAGTGAGTCGACGGCCGAATACAATGAGCAGTTCTTC
few TRBJ2-3 TRBD2 TRBV11-3 CASSSMGLAGGPFSTDTQYF TGTGCCAGCAGCTCGATGGGACTAGCGGGAGGGCCCTTTAGCACAGATACGCAGTATTTT
few TRBJ1-2 - TRBV27 CASTPGLGSANYGYTF TGTGCCAGCACACCAGGGTTGGGGTCCGCTAACTATGGCTACACCTTC
- TRBJ2-3 TRBD2 TRBV18 CASSPQRGNTDTQYF TGTGCCAGCTCACCACAGCGGGGGAACACAGATACGCAGTATTTT
- TRBJ2-3 TRBD2 TRBV3-1 CASSLPPAGGRTDTQYF TGTGCCAGCAGCTTGCCTCCAGCGGGAGGACGCACAGATACGCAGTATTTT
- TRBJ2-7 TRBD2 TRBV10-3 CAITKDSSGIGGNEQYF TGTGCCATCACCAAGGATTCTAGCGGGATTGGAGGCAATGAGCAGTACTTC
few TRBJ1-5 - TRBV18 CASSPLETGQPQHF TGTGCCAGCTCACCCCTCGAGACAGGTCAGCCCCAGCATTTT
- TRBJ1-2 - TRBV29-1 CSVGSDVYGYTF TGCAGCGTTGGAAGCGACGTTTATGGCTACACCTTC
- TRBJ2-5 - TRBV12-3/TRBV12-4 CASSFGERRETQYF TGTGCCAGCAGTTTTGGAGAGAGGCGAGAGACCCAGTACTTC
- TRBJ2-5 TRBD1 TRBV7-2 CASSLGTGKAETQYF TGTGCCAGCAGCCTAGGGACAGGGAAGGCGGAGACCCAGTACTTC
- TRBJ2-7 TRBD2 TRBV2 CASSESRLAGISSSYNEQYF TGTGCCAGCAGTGAATCGAGACTAGCGGGAATAAGTAGCTCCTACAATGAGCAGTACTTC
many TRBJ2-7 TRBD1 TRBV3-1 CASSQEVRDRPTYEQYF TGTGCCAGCAGCCAAGAGGTTAGGGACAGGCCTACCTACGAGCAGTACTTC
- TRBJ2-1 - TRBV5-1 CASTAERAGYNEQFF TGCGCCAGCACGGCCGAGCGGGCTGGTTACAATGAGCAGTTCTTC
- TRBJ1-1 - TRBV14 CASSVGRSMNTEAFF TGTGCCAGCAGCGTCGGGCGTTCCATGAACACTGAAGCTTTCTTT
- TRBJ2-7 TRBD2 TRBV4-2 CASSRAGTSGINFSCEQYF TGTGCCAGCAGCCGCGCCGGGACTAGCGGGATAAATTTTTCCTGCGAGCAGTACTTC
few TRBJ2-1 TRBD2 TRBV4-1 CASSQDQLAGGYNEQFF TGCGCCAGCAGCCAAGATCAGCTAGCGGGAGGATACAATGAGCAGTTCTTC